These 32 T cell receptor beta chains share one sample of origin, sequenced in a study of T-cell reconstitution after alpha-beta-depleted transplantation in children. Preparation of the TCRbeta library involved a method that used unique molecular identifiers. TCRdb itself ran the PCR reads through MiXCR, one entry per CDR3 protein. The sample records about 640,000 distinct CDR3 sequences, around 17% being singletons. The sample in question was PBMCs from the stem cell graft donor, obtained from the stem cell graft. Every receptor here comes from a human donor who donated a stem cell graft to a child with acute myeloid leukemia.

Worth noting for this clonotype: With a much larger clone just one base away, this may be a read error. The rearrangement links TRBV20-1 to TRBJ2-3, with D perhaps given as TRBD1 or TRBD2 (6 bases each). Germline V gives CDR1 DFQATT, CDR2 SNEGSKA (reference sequence). V lost 4 bases to trimming and J lost 10 bases, with 15 bases between them. The CDR3 runs to 12 residues. CDR3: CSATSVGAAQYF. CDR3 DNA sequence: TGCAGTGCTACTAGCGTGGGGGCGGCGCAGTATTTT.

This clonotype was seen repeatedly, ten times or more. V gene TRBV7-3 combines with J gene TRBJ2-1; D unclear. This CDR3 comprises 14 residues. Trimming removed 0 bases at V and 5 bases at J, with 8 bases between. Germline CDR1 reads SGHTA; CDR2 reads FQGTGA. DNA for the CDR3: TGTGCCAGCAGCTTAACTTTGGCTAACAATGAGCAGTTCTTC. This sequence encodes CASSLTLANNEQFF.

This clonotype has only a few counts. V gene TRBV11-1 combines with J gene TRBJ2-2; possible D gene TRBD1, 5 bases. The V end was cut by 1 base, the J end by 3 bases, with 24 bases between. CDR1 is SGHAT and CDR2 is FQDESV in the germline V gene (reference sequence). CDR3 size: 20 residues. CDR3 sequence reads: CASSLGGVQTWEGDTGELFF. CDR3 DNA: TGTGCCAGCAGCTTAGGAGGCGTCCAAACTTGGGAAGGGGACACCGGGGAGCTGTTTTTT.

This clonotype appeared many times. The gene calls are TRBV6-5 and TRBJ2-5; 8 nucleotides match TRBD1. The J segment lost 2 bases and the V segment lost 0 bases, leaving 11 bases of the junction unmatched. Germline V CDR1 and CDR2: MNHEY, SVGAGI. The CDR3 is made up of 18 amino acids. CDR3 in DNA: TGTGCCAGCAGTTACTCGAGGTACCGCAGGGGGCCTCAAGAGACCCAGTACTTC. It yields the protein CASSYSRYRRGPQETQYF.

This clonotype was recorded many times. The V call is TRBV20-1, the J call TRBJ2-3; the D gene is possibly TRBD2 (8 bases). The V gene's germline CDR1 is DFQATT and CDR2 SNEGSKA (reference sequence). V lost 6 bases to trimming and J lost 2 bases, with 21 bases between them. The CDR3 sequence is 16 residues long. CDR3 coding DNA: TGCAGTGCCCAAGGGGGCCAGCGGGGGACCACAGATACGCAGTATTTT. The encoded protein is CSAQGGQRGTTDTQYF.

This clonotype was seen many times. The rearrangement links TRBV10-2 to TRBJ2-7; no clear D. Germline assignment: CDR1 WSHSY and CDR2 SAAADI. The CDR3 sequence is 15 residues long. The germline V and J ends were trimmed by 3 bases and 2 bases, with 14 bases remaining between them. The CDR3 region has the DNA TGCGCCAGCAGTGACGGTGGTTTTGATCCCTACGAGCAGTACGTC. Translation: CASSDGGFDPYEQYV.

The gene calls are TRBV20-1 and TRBJ1-6, with TRBD1 as a possible D gene (5 bases). V was clipped by 1 base and J by 10 bases, with 11 bases between them. The length of the CDR3 is 13 residues. In germline, CDR1 is DFQATT, CDR2 SNEGSKA (reference sequence). The CDR3 region is CSARATGQSPLHF. DNA of the CDR3: TGCAGTGCTAGAGCTACAGGTCAATCACCCCTCCACTTT.

This clonotype appeared many times. This rearrangement joins TRBV12-3 or TRBV12-4 to TRBJ1-6; TRBD1 agrees at 11 bases. The CDR3 length is 14 residues. Germline trimming cut 1 base from V and 12 bases from J; bases unmatched to any gene: 2. CDR3: CASSLGTGGQPLHF. CDR3 nucleotides: TGTGCCAGCAGTTTAGGGACAGGGGGCCAACCCCTCCACTTT.

This clonotype appeared many times. This chain uses TRBV4-3 with TRBJ2-7; D possibly corresponds to TRBD1 (6 bases). Per the germline V gene, CDR1 is LGHNA and CDR2 is YSLEER. Trimming cost V 0 bases and J 3 bases, with 18 bases left between them. The CDR3 runs 17 residues. CDR3 sequence: CASSQEYLPGQVYEQYF. The CDR3 DNA sequence: TGCGCCAGCAGCCAAGAATACCTGCCGGGACAAGTCTACGAGCAGTACTTC.

This clonotype was picked up a small number of times. The gene calls are TRBV7-2 and TRBJ2-7; 8 bases agree with TRBD2. Germline-derived CDR1 and CDR2 are SGHTA and FQGNSA. Trimming at V came to 0 bases and at J to 2 bases, leaving 3 bases not matched to a gene. The CDR3 has 15 residues. The CDR3 bases are TGTGCCAGCAGCTTAGCTGGCGGGGGGACCTACGAGCAGTACTTC. It is translated as CASSLAGGGTYEQYF.

This clonotype was detected ten times or more. V usage is TRBV20-1 and J usage is TRBJ1-6; weak D call: TRBD1 (6 bases). The germline gives CDR1 DFQATT, CDR2 SNEGSKA (reference sequence). V lost 3 bases to trimming and J lost 7 bases, with 16 bases between them. The CDR3 sequence is 15 residues long. DNA for the CDR3: TGCAGTGCTAGCGACAGGTTTTCTATAAATTCACCCCTCCACTTT. Translating gives CSASDRFSINSPLHF.

The genes are TRBV7-3 and TRBJ2-1; D is possibly TRBD1 (6 bases). The CDR3 totals 16 residues. Germline V lookup: CDR1 SGHTA, CDR2 FQGTGA. Trimming cost V 4 bases and J 9 bases, with 22 bases left between them. Here the CDR3 reads CASSSPSKLGAVEQFF. The CDR3, as DNA: TGTGCCAGCAGCTCCCCCTCCAAGCTGGGGGCAGTTGAGCAGTTCTTC. The complete variable domain, with remaining parts taken from reference TRBV7-3 and TRBJ2-1, reads GAGVSQTPSNKVTEKGKYVELRCDPISGHTALYWYRQSLGQGPEFLIYFQGTGAADDSGLPNDRFFAVRPEGSVSTLKIQRTERGDSAVYLCASSSPSKLGAVEQFFGPGTRLTVL.

The chain couples TRBV7-9 to TRBJ2-1, with D perhaps matching TRBD1 (5 bases). V was cut by 5 bases and J by 3 bases, with 14 bases left in between. Per the germline V gene, CDR1 is SEHNR and CDR2 is FQNEAQ (reference sequence). This CDR3 spans 15 amino acids. CDR3 nucleotide sequence: TGTGCCAGCAGCCGCACCCCGGACAACTACAATGAGCAGTTCTTC. Its translation is CASSRTPDNYNEQFF.

This clonotype was found a few times. The rearrangement links TRBV5-6 to TRBJ2-1, with a tentative D call TRBD1 (6 bases). This CDR3 is 14 amino acids long. Germline CDR1 is SGHDT and CDR2 is YYEEEE. Trimming cost V 3 bases and J 3 bases, with 10 bases left between them. CDR3 DNA sequence: TGTGCCAGCAGCTGGGGACAACTCTACAATGAGCAGTTCTTC. Protein sequence: CASSWGQLYNEQFF.

The chain links TRBV20-1 to TRBJ2-7; TRBD1 might be the D (6 bases). Germline CDR1 DFQATT, CDR2 SNEGSKA (reference sequence). The CDR3 spans 16 residues. The V end was cut by 3 bases, the J end by 5 bases, with 23 bases between. The CDR3 protein is CSASDDTGIIRHEQYF. CDR3 coding DNA: TGCAGTGCTAGCGACGATACAGGGATCATTAGGCACGAGCAGTACTTC.

This clonotype was observed a few times. This sequence joins TRBV25-1 and TRBJ2-3; 7 positions agree with TRBD2. V was clipped by 5 bases and J by 0 bases; unmatched bases: 2. Germline loops: CDR1 MGHDK, CDR2 SYGVNS. The CDR3 extends over 14 amino acids. DNA for the CDR3: TGTGCCAGCAGTATAGCGGGTAGCACAGATACGCAGTATTTT. It yields the protein CASSIAGSTDTQYF.

This clonotype occurred many times. J is TRBJ1-2 and V is TRBV20-1; D remains ambiguous. Germline assignment: CDR1 DFQATT and CDR2 SNEGSKA (reference sequence). Trimming cost V 1 base and J 4 bases, with 13 bases left between them. CDR3 length: 14 amino acids. CDR3 protein: CSARVQKGGYGYTF. CDR3 nucleotides: TGCAGTGCTAGAGTTCAGAAGGGCGGCTATGGCTACACCTTC.

V gene TRBV15 combines with J gene TRBJ1-6; D remains unclear. Germline V CDR1 and CDR2: LNHNV, YYDKDF (reference sequence). The CDR3 is 13 amino acids. Trimming took off 4 bases at V and 5 bases at J, with 6 bases between the two ends. CDR3 sequence: CATSKNNNSPLHF. CDR3 bases: TGTGCCACCAGCAAGAACAATAATTCACCCCTCCACTTT.

The sample holds many counts of this clonotype. The gene calls are TRBV29-1 and TRBJ2-1, with D possibly TRBD1 on 5 matching bases. Trimming stripped 5 bases from V and 0 bases from J, with 11 bases between. This CDR3 region has 14 residues. CDR1 is SQVTM and CDR2 is ANQGSEA in the germline V gene. CDR3: CSVPGPSSYNEQFF. The DNA of the CDR3 is TGCAGCGTTCCAGGGCCTAGCTCCTACAATGAGCAGTTCTTC.

With respect to this clonotype: A much larger clone differs from this one at a single base, so this may be a read error. The V and J genes are TRBV7-6 and TRBJ1-1; weak D call: TRBD1 (5 bases). This CDR3 comprises 14 residues. The V end was cut by 1 base, the J end by 6 bases, with 12 bases between. CDR1 is SGHVS, CDR2 FNYEAQ, per germline. The CDR3 coding sequence is TGTGCCAGCAGCTTAGGGGGGTTCGGGGCTGAAGCTTTCTTT. Translated, it gives CASSLGGFGAEAFF. Full variable domain (missing parts from reference TRBV7-6 and TRBJ1-1): GAGVSQSPRYKVTKRGQDVALRCDPISGHVSLYWYRQALGQGPEFLTYFNYEAQQDKSGLPNDRFSAERPEGSISTLTIQRTEQRDSAMYRCASSLGGFGAEAFFGQGTRLTVV.

This clonotype turned up a few times. This chain links TRBV20-1 with TRBJ1-5; TRBD1 aligns across 9 bases. V was pared by 6 bases and J by 1 base, with 13 bases of the junction left unmatched. The CDR3 is 17 residues long. Germline CDR1 is DFQATT and CDR2 is SNEGSKA (reference sequence). CDR3 sequence: CSATPGQGRASNQPQHF. CDR3 sequence (DNA): TGCAGTGCCACCCCCGGACAGGGGCGGGCGAGCAATCAGCCCCAGCATTTT.

The sample holds a few counts of this clonotype. This chain links TRBV4-3 with TRBJ2-3; no reliable D call. The CDR3 sequence is 14 residues long. V lost 1 base, J lost 2 bases, and 7 bases lay in between. From germline, CDR1 is LGHNA and CDR2 YSLEER. Written as DNA, the CDR3 is TGCGCCAGCAGCCAAGCGACCGACACAGATACGCAGTATTTT. It yields the protein CASSQATDTDTQYF.

Of note for this clonotype: Since no conserved phenylalanine or tryptophan closes the CDR3, a read error is the likely cause. V and J are TRBV20-1 and TRBJ1-5, with 7 bases that match TRBD1. CDR1 is DFQATT and CDR2 is SNEGSKA in the germline V gene (reference sequence). The length of the CDR3 is 14 residues. V shed 5 bases, J shed 4 bases, and the junction held 8 bases outside the gene matches. The CDR3 coding sequence is TGCAGTGCTGGGACTGACAGGGAAAATCAGCCCCAGCATTGT. Encoded protein: CSAGTDRENQPQHC.

This clonotype has a count of ten or more. V and J are TRBV29-1 and TRBJ2-5; no clear D. The V end lost 7 bases, the J end lost 0 bases, and 12 bases lay between the germline ends. The CDR3 covers 13 residues. CDR1 and CDR2 from the germline V gene are SQVTM and ANQGSEA. The CDR3 bases are TGCAGCGGGGAAGTTCGGTACCAAGAGACCCAGTACTTC. Translation: CSGEVRYQETQYF.

This clonotype was counted ten times or more. The chain has TRBV29-1 and TRBJ2-1; D possibly matches TRBD1 or TRBD2 (5 bases each). This CDR3 contains 13 residues. Germline V CDR1 and CDR2: SQVTM, ANQGSEA. Trimming took 7 bases from V and 5 from J, leaving 15 bases between them. CDR3 coding DNA: TGCAGCGGAGCCGGGACCCGTAACAATGAGCAGTTCTTC. Residues: CSGAGTRNNEQFF.

This clonotype was counted a few times. This chain links TRBV15 with TRBJ2-5; D remains ambiguous. Germline loops: CDR1 LNHNV, CDR2 YYDKDF (reference sequence). The ends were cut back, 3 bases at V and 0 bases at J, with 2 bases in the middle. CDR3 length equals 12 residues. The DNA for the CDR3 is TGTGCCACCAGCAGGTACCAAGAGACCCAGTACTTC. It translates to CATSRYQETQYF.

This clonotype was seen only once. A much larger clone lies one base from this, so it may be a read error. The rearrangement uses TRBV20-1 and TRBJ2-3; TRBD1 or TRBD2 may be the D gene (5 bases each). The germline CDR1 and CDR2 sequences are DFQATT and SNEGSKA (reference sequence). The CDR3 has 16 residues. DNA for the CDR3: TGCAGTTACCGGGACCCCGACAGCCCAGGCACAGATAAGCAGTATTTT. Its protein product is CSYRDPDSPGTDKQYF.

This clonotype appeared many times. The chain carries TRBV20-1 and TRBJ2-5, with 8 bases identical to TRBD1. The CDR3 extends over 14 amino acids. V lost 7 bases and J lost 4; bases outside the gene matches: 11. Germline V gene data show CDR1 as DFQATT and CDR2 as SNEGSKA (reference sequence). CDR3 sequence (DNA): TGCAGTGTAGCAGGGGGCGTGTTGGGAGAGACCCAGTACTTC. It codes for CSVAGGVLGETQYF.

This chain joins TRBV27 and TRBJ2-5; 7 bases are shared with TRBD1. Germline lookup yields CDR1 MNHEY and CDR2 SMNVEV (reference sequence). The CDR3 loop spans 14 amino acids. J was trimmed by 3 bases and V by 0 bases; bases with no gene match: 1. In DNA, the CDR3 is TGTGCCAGCAGTTTATCGACAGGGAAAGAGACCCAGTACTTC. It translates to CASSLSTGKETQYF.

This clonotype was observed at least ten times. This sequence joins TRBV7-2 and TRBJ2-5; TRBD2 agrees at 7 bases. Unmatched junction bases numbered 9, after V lost 5 bases and J lost 6 bases. CDR1 and CDR2 (germline): SGHTA, FQGNSA. The CDR3 is 14 amino acids. The CDR3 protein is CASSRTQGGKTQYF. DNA for the CDR3: TGTGCCAGCAGCCGTACCCAGGGAGGGAAGACCCAGTACTTC.

Turning to this clonotype: This may stem from a read error, because a much larger clone lies one nucleotide away. The chain uses TRBV4-2 and TRBJ2-2; 8 bases match TRBD1. The CDR3 has 16 amino acids. Germline V lookup: CDR1 LGHNA, CDR2 YNFKEQ. The junction had 8 bases not matched to a gene; V was cut back by 4 bases and J by 4 bases. The CDR3 protein is CASSLRTGSSTGELFF. As DNA, the CDR3 is TGTGCCAGCAGCCTGAGGACAGGGTCGAGCACCGGGGAGCTGTTTTTT.

As for this clonotype: A much larger clone lies a single base off, so this may be a read error. The V gene is TRBV20-1, the J gene TRBJ2-3; D may be TRBD1 or TRBD2 (5 bases each). This CDR3 is 13 amino acids long. Per the germline V gene, CDR1 is DFQATT and CDR2 is SNEGSKA (reference sequence). Trimming pared 1 base from V and 2 bases from J, leaving 7 bases between. The CDR3 coding sequence is TGCAGTGCTAGAGGGGGGTTCACAGATACGCAGTATTTT. Residues: CSARGGFTDTQYF.